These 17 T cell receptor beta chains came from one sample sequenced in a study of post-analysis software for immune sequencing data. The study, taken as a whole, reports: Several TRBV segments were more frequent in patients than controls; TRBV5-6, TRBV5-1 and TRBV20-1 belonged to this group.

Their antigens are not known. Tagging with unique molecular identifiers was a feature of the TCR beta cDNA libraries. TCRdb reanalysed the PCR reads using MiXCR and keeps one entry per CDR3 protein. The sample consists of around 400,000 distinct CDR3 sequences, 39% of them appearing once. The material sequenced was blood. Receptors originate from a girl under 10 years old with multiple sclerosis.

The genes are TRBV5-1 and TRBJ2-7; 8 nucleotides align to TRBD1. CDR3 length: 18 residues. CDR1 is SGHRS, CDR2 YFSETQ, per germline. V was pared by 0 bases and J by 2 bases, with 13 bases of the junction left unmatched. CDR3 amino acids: CASSLVGRRDRGAYEQYF. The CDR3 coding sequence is TGCGCCAGCAGCTTGGTAGGGCGGAGAGACAGGGGTGCCTACGAGCAGTACTTC.

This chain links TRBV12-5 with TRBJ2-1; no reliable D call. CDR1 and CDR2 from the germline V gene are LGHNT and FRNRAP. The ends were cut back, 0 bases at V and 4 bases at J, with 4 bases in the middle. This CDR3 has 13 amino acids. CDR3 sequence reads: CASGLVRYNEQFF. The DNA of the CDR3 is TGTGCTAGTGGTTTGGTACGATACAATGAGCAGTTCTTC.

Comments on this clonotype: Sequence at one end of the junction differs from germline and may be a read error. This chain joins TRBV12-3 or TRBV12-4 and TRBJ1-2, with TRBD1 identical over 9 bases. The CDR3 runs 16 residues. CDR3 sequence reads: CASSLSGWDREYGCTF. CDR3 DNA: TGTGCCAGCAGTTTAAGTGGGTGGGACAGGGAGTATGGCTGCACCTTC.

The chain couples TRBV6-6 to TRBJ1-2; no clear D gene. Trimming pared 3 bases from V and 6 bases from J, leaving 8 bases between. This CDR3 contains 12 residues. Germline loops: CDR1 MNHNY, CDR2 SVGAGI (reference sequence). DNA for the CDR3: TGTGCCAGCAGTTATCACAGAGATGGCTACACCTTC. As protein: CASSYHRDGYTF.

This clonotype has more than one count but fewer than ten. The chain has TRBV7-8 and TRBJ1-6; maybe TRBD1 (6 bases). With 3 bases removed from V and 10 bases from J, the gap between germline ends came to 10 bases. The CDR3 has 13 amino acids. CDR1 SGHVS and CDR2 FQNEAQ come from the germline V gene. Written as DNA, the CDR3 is TGTGCCAGCAGCTTGGGGGGGCGGTCACCCCTCCACTTT. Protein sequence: CASSLGGRSPLHF.

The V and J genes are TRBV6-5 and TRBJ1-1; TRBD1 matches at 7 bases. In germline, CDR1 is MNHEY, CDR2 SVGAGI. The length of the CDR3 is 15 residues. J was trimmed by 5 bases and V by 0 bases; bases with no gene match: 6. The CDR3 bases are TGTGCCAGCAGTTACTCGCCAGGGGGGGATACTGAAGCTTTCTTT. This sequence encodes CASSYSPGGDTEAFF.

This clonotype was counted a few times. The CDR3 loop reads CASSPQFGAGTYNEQFF. The CDR3 DNA reads TGTGCCAGCAGCCCTCAGTTCGGAGCGGGAACCTACAATGAGCAGTTCTTC. The chain carries TRBV4-2 and TRBJ2-1; 7 bases are shared with TRBD2. The CDR3 is made up of 17 amino acids. Germline assignment: CDR1 LGHNA and CDR2 YNFKEQ. The trim removed 4 bases at V and 2 bases at J, leaving 11 bases unmatched.

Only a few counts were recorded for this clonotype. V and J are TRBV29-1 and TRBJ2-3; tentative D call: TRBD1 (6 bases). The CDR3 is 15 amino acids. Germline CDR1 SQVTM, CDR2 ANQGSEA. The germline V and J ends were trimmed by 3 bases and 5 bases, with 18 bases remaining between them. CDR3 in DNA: TGCAGCGTTGAGATCGGGACAACCATGGGAGATACGCAGTATTTT. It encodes CSVEIGTTMGDTQYF.

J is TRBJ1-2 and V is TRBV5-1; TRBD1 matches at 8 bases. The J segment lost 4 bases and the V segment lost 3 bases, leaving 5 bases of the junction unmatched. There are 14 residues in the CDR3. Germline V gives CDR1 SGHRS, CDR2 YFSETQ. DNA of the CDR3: TGCGCCAGCAGCTCCCGGACAGGGTCCTATGGCTACACCTTC. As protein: CASSSRTGSYGYTF.

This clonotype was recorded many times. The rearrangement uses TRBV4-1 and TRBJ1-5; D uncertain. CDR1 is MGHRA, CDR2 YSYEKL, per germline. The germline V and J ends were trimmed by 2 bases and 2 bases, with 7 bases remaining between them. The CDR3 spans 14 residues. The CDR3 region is CASSQSGGNQPQHF. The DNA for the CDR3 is TGCGCCAGCAGCCAAAGCGGGGGCAATCAGCCCCAGCATTTT.

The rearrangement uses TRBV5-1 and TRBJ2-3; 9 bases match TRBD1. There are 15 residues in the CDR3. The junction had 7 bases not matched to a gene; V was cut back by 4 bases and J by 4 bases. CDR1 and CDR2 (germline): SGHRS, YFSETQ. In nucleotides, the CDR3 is TGCGCCAGCAGCCCCGGACAGGGGAATGCAGATACGCAGTATTTT. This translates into CASSPGQGNADTQYF.

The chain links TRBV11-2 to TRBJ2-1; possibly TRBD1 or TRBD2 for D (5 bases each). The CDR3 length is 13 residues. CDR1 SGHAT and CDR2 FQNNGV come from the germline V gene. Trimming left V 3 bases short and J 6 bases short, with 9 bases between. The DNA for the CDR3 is TGTGCCAGCAGCTTGGGGGAGTGCAATGAGCAGTTCTTC. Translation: CASSLGECNEQFF.

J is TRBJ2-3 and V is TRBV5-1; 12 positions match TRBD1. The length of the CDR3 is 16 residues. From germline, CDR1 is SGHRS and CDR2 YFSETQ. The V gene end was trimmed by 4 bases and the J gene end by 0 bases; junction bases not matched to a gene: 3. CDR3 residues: CASSEGQGASTDTQYF. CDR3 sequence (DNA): TGCGCCAGCAGCGAGGGACAGGGGGCGAGCACAGATACGCAGTATTTT.

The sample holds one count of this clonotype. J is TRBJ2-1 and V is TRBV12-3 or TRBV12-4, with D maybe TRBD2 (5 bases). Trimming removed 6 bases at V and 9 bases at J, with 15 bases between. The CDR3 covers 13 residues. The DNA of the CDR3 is TGTGCCAGCAGGCTCGGGGTACGGGGTGAGCAGTTCTTC. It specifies CASRLGVRGEQFF.

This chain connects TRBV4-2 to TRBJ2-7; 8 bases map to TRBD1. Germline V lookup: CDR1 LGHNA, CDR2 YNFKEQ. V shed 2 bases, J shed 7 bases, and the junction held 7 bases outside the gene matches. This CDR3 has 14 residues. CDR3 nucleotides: TGTGCCAGCAGCCAACGGGACAGGCCTTGGGAGCAGTACTTC. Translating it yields CASSQRDRPWEQYF.

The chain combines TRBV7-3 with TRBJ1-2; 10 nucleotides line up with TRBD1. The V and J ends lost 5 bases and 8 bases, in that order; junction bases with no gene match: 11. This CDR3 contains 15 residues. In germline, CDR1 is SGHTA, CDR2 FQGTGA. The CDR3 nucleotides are TGTGCCAGCAGCGCGACGACAGGGGGCGCGGGCGGCTACACCTTC. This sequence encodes CASSATTGGAGGYTF.

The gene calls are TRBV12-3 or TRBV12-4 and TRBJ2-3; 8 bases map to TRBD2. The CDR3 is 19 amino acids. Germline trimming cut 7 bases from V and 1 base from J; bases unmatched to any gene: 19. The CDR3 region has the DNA TGTGCCAGCAACTCCCCGGCTAGCGGGTCCAGCTTGGGCACAGATACGCAGTATTTT. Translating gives CASNSPASGSSLGTDTQYF.